The 8 T cell receptor beta chains reported below all come from one sample, sequenced in a study of control samples from healthy donors and cancer patients. Profiling relied on immunoSEQ multiplex PCR, and the TCRdb table lists in-frame clones only, not all of them. The table shows about 170,000 clones, with just over 90% occurring only once. The specimen was blood. The receptor source for this set is a woman aged 55-70 years in good health.

The rearrangement uses TRBV5-1 and TRBJ1-2; 7 nucleotides match TRBD1. Trimming took 4 bases from V and 10 from J; bases not matched to a gene: 16. The germline gives CDR1 SGHRS, CDR2 YFSETQ. CDR3 length equals 15 residues. The CDR3 loop is CASSTADRTQGDYTF. In nucleotides, the CDR3 is TGCGCCAGCAGCACCGCGGACAGGACCCAAGGAGACTACACCTTC.

The chain is built from TRBV5-6 and TRBJ1-6; 7 positions agree with TRBD1. With V trimmed by 4 bases and J by 2 bases, 6 bases remained unmatched. The CDR3 is 16 amino acids. The germline V gene encodes CDR1 SGHDT and CDR2 YYEEEE. The DNA for the CDR3 is TGTGCCAGCAGCGCGGGACAGACTACCTATAATTCACCCCTCCACTTT. Protein sequence: CASSAGQTTYNSPLHF.

The J gene is TRBJ1-1, the V gene TRBV18; D is undetermined. Deletions cut 2 bases from V and 1 base from J, with 8 bases between. Germline V gene sequence: CDR1 KGHSH, CDR2 LQKENI. CDR3 length: 14 residues. Here the CDR3 DNA reads TGTGCCAGCTCACCAACGTCGGGGAACACTGAAGCTTTCTTT. As protein: CASSPTSGNTEAFF.

The chain uses TRBV30 and TRBJ1-4; 9 bases line up with TRBD1. The CDR3 sequence is 14 residues long. J gave up 7 bases and V 3 bases, and 6 bases lay outside the gene matches. In germline, CDR1 is GTSNPN, CDR2 SVGIG (reference sequence). CDR3 protein: CAWRPGQGREKLFF. CDR3 bases: TGTGCCTGGAGACCGGGACAGGGTCGTGAAAAACTGTTTTTT.

V gene TRBV11-3 combines with J gene TRBJ1-1; D is unresolved. V was trimmed by 4 bases and J by 1 base, leaving 7 bases between them. The CDR3 runs 13 residues. CDR1 and CDR2 (germline): SGHNT, YENEEA. The DNA of the CDR3 is TGTGCCAGCAGCTATCAACAGAACACTGAAGCTTTCTTT. Protein sequence: CASSYQQNTEAFF.

This sequence joins TRBV5-1 and TRBJ1-4; 7 bases align to TRBD1. Germline CDR1 reads SGHRS; CDR2 reads YFSETQ. This CDR3 contains 15 residues. Trimming cost V 4 bases and J 8 bases; bases outside gene matches: 11. CDR3 in amino acids: CASSKETGRGEKLFF. The DNA for the CDR3 is TGCGCCAGCAGCAAGGAGACAGGGAGGGGAGAAAAACTGTTTTTT. The full variable domain, in which reference TRBV5-1 and TRBJ1-4 provide the parts outside the CDR3, is KAGVTQTPRYLIKTRGQQVTLSCSPISGHRSVSWYQQTPGQGLQFLFEYFSETQRNKGNFPGRFSGRQFSNSRSEMNVSTLELGDSALYLCASSKETGRGEKLFFGSGTQLSVL.

The rearrangement links TRBV7-2 to TRBJ2-1, with D perhaps matching TRBD2 (5 bases). This CDR3 is 17 amino acids long. Germline CDR1 reads SGHTA; CDR2 reads FQGNSA. The ends were cut back, 5 bases at V and 0 bases at J, with 17 bases in the middle. CDR3 nucleotides: TGTGCCAGCAGCCCTGGAGCAGAGCGGAGCTCCTACAATGAGCAGTTCTTC. It yields the protein CASSPGAERSSYNEQFF.

The chain links TRBV7-9 to TRBJ2-7; perhaps TRBD1 as D (5 bases). CDR3 length: 17 residues. V was cut by 0 bases and J by 0 bases, with 15 bases left in between. Germline CDR1 and CDR2: SEHNR and FQNEAQ (reference sequence). This chain's CDR3 is CASSLAWQGKDSYEQYF. CDR3 coding DNA: TGTGCCAGCAGCTTAGCGTGGCAGGGAAAAGACTCCTACGAGCAGTACTTC.